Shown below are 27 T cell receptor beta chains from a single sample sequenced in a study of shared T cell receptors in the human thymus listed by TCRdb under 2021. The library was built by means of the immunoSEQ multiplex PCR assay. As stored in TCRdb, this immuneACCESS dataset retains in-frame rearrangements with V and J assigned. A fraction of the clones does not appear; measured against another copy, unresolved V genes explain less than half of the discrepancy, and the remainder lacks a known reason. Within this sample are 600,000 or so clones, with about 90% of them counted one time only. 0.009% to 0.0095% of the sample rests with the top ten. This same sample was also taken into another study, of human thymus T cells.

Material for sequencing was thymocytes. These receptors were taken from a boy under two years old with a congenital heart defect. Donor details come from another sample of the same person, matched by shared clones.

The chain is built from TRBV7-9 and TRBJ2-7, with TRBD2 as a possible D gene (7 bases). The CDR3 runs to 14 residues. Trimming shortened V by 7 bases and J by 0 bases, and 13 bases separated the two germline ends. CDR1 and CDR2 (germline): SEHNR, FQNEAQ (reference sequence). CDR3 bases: TGTGCCAGCACAGGGGCGGGGGACTCCTACGAGCAGTACTTC. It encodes CASTGAGDSYEQYF.

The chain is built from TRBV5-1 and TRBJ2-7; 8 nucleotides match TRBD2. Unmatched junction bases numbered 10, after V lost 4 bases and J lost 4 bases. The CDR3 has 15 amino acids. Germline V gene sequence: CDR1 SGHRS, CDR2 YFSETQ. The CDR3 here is CASSPKREKVYEQYF. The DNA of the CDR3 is TGCGCCAGCAGCCCTAAGCGGGAGAAAGTTTACGAGCAGTACTTC.

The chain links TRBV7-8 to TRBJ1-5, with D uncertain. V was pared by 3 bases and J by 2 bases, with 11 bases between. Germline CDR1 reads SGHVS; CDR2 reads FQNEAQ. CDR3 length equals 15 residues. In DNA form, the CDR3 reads TGTGCCAGCAGCTTGTCAAAGTCAGGCAATCAGCCCCAGCATTTT. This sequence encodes CASSLSKSGNQPQHF.

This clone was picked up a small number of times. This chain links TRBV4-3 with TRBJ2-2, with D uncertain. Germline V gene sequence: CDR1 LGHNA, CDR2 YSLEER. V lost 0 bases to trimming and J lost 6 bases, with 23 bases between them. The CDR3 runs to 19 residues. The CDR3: CASSQDEAKGVIDPGELFF. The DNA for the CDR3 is TGCGCCAGCAGCCAAGATGAGGCGAAAGGAGTAATAGATCCCGGGGAGCTGTTTTTT.

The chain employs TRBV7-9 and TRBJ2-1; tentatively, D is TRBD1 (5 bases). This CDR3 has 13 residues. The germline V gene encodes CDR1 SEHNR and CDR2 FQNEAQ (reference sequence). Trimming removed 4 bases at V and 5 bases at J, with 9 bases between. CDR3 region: CASSSDSHNEQFF. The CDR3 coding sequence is TGTGCCAGCAGCTCAGACAGTCACAATGAGCAGTTCTTC. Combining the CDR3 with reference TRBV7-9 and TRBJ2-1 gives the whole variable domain DTGVSQNPRHKITKRGQNVTFRCDPISEHNRLYWYRQTLGQGPEFLTYFQNEAQLEKSRLLSDRFSAERPKGSFSTLEIQRTEQGDSAMYLCASSSDSHNEQFFGPGTRLTVL.

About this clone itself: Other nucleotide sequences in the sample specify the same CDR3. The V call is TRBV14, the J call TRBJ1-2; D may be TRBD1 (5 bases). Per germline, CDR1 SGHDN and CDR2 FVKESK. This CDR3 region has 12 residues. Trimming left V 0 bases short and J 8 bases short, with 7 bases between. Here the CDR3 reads CASSQDRGGYTF. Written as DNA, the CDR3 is TGTGCCAGCAGCCAAGATAGGGGAGGCTACACCTTC.

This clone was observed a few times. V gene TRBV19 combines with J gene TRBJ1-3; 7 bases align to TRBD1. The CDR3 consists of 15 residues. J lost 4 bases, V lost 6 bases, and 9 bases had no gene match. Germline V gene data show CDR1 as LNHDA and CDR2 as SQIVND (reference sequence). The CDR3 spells CASSLVQGEGNTIYF. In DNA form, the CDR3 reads TGTGCCAGTAGCCTCGTTCAGGGGGAAGGAAACACCATATATTTT.

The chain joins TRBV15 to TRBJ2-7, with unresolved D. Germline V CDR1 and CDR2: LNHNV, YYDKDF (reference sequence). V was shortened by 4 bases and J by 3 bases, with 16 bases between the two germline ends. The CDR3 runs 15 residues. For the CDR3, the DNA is TGTGCCACCAGCACCCGTTTAGTTATCAACTACGAGCAGTACTTC. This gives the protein CATSTRLVINYEQYF.

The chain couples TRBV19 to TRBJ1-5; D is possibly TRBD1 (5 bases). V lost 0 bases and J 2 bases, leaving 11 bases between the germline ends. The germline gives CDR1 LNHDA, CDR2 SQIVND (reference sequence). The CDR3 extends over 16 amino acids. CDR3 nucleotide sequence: TGTGCCAGTAGTATAGATGGGGGGGAGCGCAATCAGCCCCAGCATTTT. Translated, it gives CASSIDGGERNQPQHF.

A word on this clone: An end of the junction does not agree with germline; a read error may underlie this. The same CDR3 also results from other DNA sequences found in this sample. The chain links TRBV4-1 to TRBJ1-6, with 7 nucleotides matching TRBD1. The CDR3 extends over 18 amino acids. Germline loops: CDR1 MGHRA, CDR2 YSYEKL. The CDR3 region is CASSQEKLGQSYNSPLHF. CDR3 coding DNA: TGCGCCAGCAGCCAAGAAAAGTTGGGACAGTCGTATAATTCCCCCCTCCACTTT.

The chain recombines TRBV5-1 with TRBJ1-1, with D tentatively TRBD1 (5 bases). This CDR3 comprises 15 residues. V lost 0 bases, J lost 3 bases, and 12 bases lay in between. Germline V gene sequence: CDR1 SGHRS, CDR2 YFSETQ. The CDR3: CASSLGAGPDTEAFF. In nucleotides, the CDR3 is TGCGCCAGCAGCTTGGGGGCGGGACCCGACACTGAAGCTTTCTTT.

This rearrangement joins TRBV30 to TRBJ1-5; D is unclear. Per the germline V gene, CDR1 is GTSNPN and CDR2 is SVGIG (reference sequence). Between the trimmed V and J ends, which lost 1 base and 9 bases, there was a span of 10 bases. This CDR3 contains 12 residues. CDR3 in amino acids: CAWSDSEGPQHF. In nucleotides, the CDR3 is TGTGCCTGGAGTGACAGTGAGGGGCCCCAGCATTTT.

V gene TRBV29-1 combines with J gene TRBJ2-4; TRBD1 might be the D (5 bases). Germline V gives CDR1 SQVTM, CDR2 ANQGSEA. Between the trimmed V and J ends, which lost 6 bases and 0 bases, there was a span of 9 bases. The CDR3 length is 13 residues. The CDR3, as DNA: TGCAGCGTCGCAGGGATAGCCAAAAACATTCAGTACTTC. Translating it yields CSVAGIAKNIQYF.

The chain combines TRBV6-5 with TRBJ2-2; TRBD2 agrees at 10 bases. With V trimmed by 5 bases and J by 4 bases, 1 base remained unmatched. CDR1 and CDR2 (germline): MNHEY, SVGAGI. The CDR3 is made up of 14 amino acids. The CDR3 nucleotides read TGTGCCAGCAGTGTAGCGGGGGGCACCGGGGAGCTGTTTTTT. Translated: CASSVAGGTGELFF.

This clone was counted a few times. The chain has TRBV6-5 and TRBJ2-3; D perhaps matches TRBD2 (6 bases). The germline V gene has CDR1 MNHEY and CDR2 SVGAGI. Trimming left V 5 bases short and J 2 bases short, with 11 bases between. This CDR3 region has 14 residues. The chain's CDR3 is CASSLRDFTDTQYF. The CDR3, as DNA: TGTGCCAGCAGTCTCCGGGACTTCACAGATACGCAGTATTTT.

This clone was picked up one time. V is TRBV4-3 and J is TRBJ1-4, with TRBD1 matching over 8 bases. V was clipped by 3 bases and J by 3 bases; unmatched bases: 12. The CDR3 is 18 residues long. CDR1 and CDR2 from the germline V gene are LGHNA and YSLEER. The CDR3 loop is CASSHLGQGGSANEKLFF. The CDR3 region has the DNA TGCGCCAGCAGCCACCTAGGACAGGGTGGGTCAGCTAATGAAAAACTGTTTTTT.

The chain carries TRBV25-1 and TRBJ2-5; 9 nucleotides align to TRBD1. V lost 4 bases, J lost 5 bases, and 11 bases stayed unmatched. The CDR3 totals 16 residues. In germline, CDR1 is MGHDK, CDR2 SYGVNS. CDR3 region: CASSGPHRGLRETQYF. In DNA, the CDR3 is TGTGCCAGCAGTGGCCCCCACAGGGGGCTCAGGGAGACCCAGTACTTC.

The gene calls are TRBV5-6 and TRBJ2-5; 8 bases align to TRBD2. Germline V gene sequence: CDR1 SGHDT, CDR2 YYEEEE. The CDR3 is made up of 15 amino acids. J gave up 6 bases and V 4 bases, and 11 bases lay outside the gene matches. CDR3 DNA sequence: TGTGCCAGCAGCCTCCGACTAGCGATCGGAAAGACCCAGTACTTC. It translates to CASSLRLAIGKTQYF.

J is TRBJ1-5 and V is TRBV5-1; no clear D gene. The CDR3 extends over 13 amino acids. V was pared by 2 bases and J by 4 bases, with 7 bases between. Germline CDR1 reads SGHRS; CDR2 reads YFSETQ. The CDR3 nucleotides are TGCGCCAGCAGCTTCGGCGGTAATCAGCCCCAGCATTTT. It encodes CASSFGGNQPQHF.

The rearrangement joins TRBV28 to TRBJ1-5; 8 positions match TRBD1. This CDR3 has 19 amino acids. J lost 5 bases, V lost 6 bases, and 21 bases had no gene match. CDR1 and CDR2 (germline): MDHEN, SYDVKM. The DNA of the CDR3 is TGTGCCAGCAGAACCTGGCCCCGACCGGCAGGGGGCAATTATCAGCCCCAGCATTTT. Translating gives CASRTWPRPAGGNYQPQHF.

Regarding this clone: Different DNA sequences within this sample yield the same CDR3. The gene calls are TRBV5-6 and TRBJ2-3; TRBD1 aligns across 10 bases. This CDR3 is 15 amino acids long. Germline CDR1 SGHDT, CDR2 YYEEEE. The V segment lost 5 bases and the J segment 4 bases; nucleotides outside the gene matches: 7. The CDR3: CASSSPGQGSDTQYF. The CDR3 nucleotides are TGTGCCAGCAGTTCTCCGGGACAGGGGTCAGATACGCAGTATTTT. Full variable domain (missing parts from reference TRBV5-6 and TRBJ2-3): DAGVTQSPTHLIKTRGQQVTLRCSPKSGHDTVSWYQQALGQGPQFIFQYYEEEERQRGNFPDRFSGHQFPNYSSELNVNALLLGDSALYLCASSSPGQGSDTQYFGPGTRLTVL.

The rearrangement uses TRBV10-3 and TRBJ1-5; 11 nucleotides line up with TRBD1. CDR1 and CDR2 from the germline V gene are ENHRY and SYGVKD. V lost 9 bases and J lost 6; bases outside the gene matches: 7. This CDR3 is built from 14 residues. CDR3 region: CAIGADRGLQPQHF. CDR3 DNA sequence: TGTGCCATAGGGGCGGACAGGGGGCTTCAGCCCCAGCATTTT.

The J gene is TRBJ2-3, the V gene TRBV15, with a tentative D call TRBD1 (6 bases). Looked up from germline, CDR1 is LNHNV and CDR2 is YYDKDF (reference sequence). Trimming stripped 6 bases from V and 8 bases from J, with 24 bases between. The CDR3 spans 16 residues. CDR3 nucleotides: TGTGCCACCAGTCACCATCCCAGGACAGCTAAGACTACGCAGTATTTT. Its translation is CATSHHPRTAKTTQYF. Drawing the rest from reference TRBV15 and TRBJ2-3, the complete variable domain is DAMVIQNPRYQVTQFGKPVTLSCSQTLNHNVMYWYQQKSSQAPKLLFHYYDKDFNNEADTPDNFQSRRPNTSFCFLDIRSPGLGDTAMYLCATSHHPRTAKTTQYFGPGTRLTVL.

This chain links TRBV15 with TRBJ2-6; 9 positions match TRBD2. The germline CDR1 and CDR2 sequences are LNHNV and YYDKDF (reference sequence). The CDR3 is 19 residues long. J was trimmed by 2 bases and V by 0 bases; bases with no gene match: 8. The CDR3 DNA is TGTGCCACCAGCAGAGATCGGTGGCGGGAGGGCCCTGGGGCCAACGTCCTGACTTTC. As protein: CATSRDRWREGPGANVLTF.

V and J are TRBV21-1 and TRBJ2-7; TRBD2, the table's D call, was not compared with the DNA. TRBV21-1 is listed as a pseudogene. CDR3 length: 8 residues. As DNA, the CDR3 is TGTAGCGGCTACGAGCAGTACTTC. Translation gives CSGYEQYF.

The CDR3 loop is CASSAGTGNPGANVLTF. CDR3 bases: TGTGCCAGCAGTGCCGGCACAGGTAACCCTGGGGCCAACGTCCTGACTTTC. J is TRBJ2-6 and V is TRBV2; D is possibly TRBD1 (5 bases). The germline CDR1 and CDR2 sequences are SNHLY and FYNNEI. V was trimmed by 4 bases and J by 2 bases, leaving 15 bases between them. The CDR3 length is 17 residues.

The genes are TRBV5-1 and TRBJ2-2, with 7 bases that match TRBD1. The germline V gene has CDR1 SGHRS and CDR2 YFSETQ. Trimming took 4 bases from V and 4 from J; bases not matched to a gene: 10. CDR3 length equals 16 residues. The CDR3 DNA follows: TGCGCCAGCAGCCCGAGGACAGGTTGGAGCACCGGGGAGCTGTTTTTT. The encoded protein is CASSPRTGWSTGELFF.